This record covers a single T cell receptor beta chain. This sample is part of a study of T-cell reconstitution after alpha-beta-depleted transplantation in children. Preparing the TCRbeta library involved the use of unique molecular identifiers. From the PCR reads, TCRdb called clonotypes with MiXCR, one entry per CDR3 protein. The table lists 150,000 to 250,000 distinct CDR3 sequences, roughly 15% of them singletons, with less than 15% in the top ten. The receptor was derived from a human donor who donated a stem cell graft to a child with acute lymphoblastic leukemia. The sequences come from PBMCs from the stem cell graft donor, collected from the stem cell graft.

CDR3 in DNA: TGTGCCAGCAGCTTTTCCGGGCGGAGCGGGAGCCACGAGCAGTACTTC. Its protein product is CASSFSGRSGSHEQYF. The chain joins TRBV11-2 to TRBJ2-7, with 8 positions matching TRBD2. Germline CDR1 is SGHAT and CDR2 is FQNNGV. The CDR3 runs to 16 residues. V lost 3 bases to trimming and J lost 5 bases; unmatched junction nucleotides: 12.